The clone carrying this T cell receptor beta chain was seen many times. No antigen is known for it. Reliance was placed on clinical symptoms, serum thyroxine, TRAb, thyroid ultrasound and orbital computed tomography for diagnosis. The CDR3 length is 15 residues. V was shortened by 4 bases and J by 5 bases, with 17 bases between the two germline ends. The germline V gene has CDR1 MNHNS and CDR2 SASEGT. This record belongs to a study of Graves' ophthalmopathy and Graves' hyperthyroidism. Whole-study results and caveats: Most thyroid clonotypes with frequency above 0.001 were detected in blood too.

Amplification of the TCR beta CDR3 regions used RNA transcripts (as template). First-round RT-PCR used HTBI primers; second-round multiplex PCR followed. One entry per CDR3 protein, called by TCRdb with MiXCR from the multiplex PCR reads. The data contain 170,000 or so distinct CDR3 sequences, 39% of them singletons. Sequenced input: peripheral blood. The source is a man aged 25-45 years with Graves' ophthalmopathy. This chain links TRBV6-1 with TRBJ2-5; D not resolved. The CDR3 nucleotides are TGTGCCAGCAGTGTAGAGGCGGATATCGGGGAGACCCAGTACTTC. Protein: CASSVEADIGETQYF.